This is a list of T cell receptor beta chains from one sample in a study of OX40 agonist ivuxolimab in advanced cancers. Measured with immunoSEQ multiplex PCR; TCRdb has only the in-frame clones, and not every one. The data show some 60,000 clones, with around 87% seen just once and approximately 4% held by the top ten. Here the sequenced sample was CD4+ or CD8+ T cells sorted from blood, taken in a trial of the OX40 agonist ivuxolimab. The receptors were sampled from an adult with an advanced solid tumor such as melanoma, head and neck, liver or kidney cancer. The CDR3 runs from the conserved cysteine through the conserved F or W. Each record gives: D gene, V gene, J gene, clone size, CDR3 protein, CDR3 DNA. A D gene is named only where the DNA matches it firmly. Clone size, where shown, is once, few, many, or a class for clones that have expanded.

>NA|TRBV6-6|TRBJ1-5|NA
CAGGSQPQHF
TGTGCCGGGGGCTCTCAGCCCCAGCATTTT
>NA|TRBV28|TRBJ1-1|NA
CASSSVWEGNTEAFF
TGTGCCAGCAGTTCCGTCTGGGAGGGAAACACTGAAGCTTTCTTT
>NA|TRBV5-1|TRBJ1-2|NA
CASSLGQRGYTF
TGCGCCAGCAGCTTGGGGCAGAGGGGCTACACCTTC
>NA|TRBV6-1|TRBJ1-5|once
CASIRGPGNQPQHF
TGTGCCAGCATTAGAGGGCCCGGCAATCAGCCCCAGCATTTT
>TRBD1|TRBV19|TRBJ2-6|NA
CASSIETPGQGSSGANVLTF
TGTGCCAGTAGTATAGAGACCCCGGGACAGGGTTCCTCTGGGGCCAACGTCCTGACTTTC
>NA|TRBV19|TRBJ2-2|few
CASSILSGGNTGELFF
TGTGCCAGTAGTATCCTATCCGGGGGGAACACCGGGGAGCTGTTTTTT
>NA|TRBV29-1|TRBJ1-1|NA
CSVDRQNTEAFF
TGCAGCGTTGACAGACAGAACACTGAAGCTTTCTTT
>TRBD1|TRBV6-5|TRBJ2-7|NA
CASSPNRGIYEQYF
TGTGCCAGCAGTCCCAACAGGGGAATCTACGAGCAGTACTTC
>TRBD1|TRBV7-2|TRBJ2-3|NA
CASSSRDRGADTQYF
TGTGCCAGCAGCTCCCGGGACAGGGGAGCAGATACGCAGTATTTT
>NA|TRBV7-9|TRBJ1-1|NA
CASSRGENTEAFF
TGTGCCAGCAGCCGAGGGGAGAACACTGAAGCTTTCTTT
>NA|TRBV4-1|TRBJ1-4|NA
CASSQEAGVSNPTNEKLFF
TGCGCCAGCAGCCAAGAGGCAGGGGTTTCCAATCCAACTAATGAAAAACTGTTTTTT
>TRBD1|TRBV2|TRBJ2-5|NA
CASSEAGTGPYF
TGTGCCAGCAGTGAAGCGGGGACAGGGCCGTACTTC
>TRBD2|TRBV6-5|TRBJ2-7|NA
CASRHVAGDSREQYF
TGTGCCAGCAGACACGTAGCGGGGGATTCTCGCGAGCAGTACTTC
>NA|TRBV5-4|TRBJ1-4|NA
CASSLRQGGNEKLFF
TGTGCCAGCAGCTTGAGGCAGGGCGGTAATGAAAAACTGTTTTTT
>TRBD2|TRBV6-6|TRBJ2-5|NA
CASSRTSGGNQETQYF
TGTGCCAGCAGTCGGACTAGCGGGGGGAACCAAGAGACCCAGTACTTC
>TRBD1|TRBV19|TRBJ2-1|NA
CASSIPQRTGYYNEQFF
TGTGCCAGTAGTATACCCCAACGGACAGGGTACTACAATGAGCAGTTCTTC
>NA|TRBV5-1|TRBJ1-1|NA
CASSSGQNTEAFF
TGCGCCAGCAGCTCAGGACAGAACACTGAAGCTTTCTTT
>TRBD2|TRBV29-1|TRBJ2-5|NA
CSFSGTSETQYF
TGCAGCTTCTCCGGGACTAGTGAGACCCAGTACTTC
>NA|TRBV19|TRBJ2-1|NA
CASSIGGAITYNEQFF
TGTGCCAGTAGTATAGGGGGGGCTATTACGTACAATGAGCAGTTCTTC
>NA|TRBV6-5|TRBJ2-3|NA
CASSKKTEGTQYF
TGTGCCAGCAGCAAGAAGACAGAGGGTACGCAGTATTTT